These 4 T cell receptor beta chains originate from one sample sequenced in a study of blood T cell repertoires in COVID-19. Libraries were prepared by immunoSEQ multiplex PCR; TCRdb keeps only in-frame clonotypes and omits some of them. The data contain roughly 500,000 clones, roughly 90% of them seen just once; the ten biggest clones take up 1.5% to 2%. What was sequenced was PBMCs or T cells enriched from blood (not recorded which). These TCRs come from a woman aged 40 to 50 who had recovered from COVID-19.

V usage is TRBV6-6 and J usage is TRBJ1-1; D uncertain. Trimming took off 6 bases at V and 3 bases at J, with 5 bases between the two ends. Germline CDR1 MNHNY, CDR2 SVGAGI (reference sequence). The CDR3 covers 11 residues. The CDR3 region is CASSPDTEAFF. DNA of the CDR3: TGTGCCAGCAGCCCTGACACTGAAGCTTTCTTT.

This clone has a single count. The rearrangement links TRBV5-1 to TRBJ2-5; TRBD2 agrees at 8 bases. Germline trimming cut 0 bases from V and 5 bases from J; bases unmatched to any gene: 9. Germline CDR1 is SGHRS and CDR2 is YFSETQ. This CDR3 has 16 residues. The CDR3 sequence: CASSLDSGNKFETQYF. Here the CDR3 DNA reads TGCGCCAGCAGCTTGGATAGCGGGAATAAGTTTGAGACCCAGTACTTC.

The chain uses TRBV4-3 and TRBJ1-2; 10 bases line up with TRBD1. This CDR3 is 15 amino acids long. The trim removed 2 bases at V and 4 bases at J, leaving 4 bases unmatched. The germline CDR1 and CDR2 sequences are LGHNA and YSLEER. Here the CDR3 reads CASSQWDRGPYGYTF. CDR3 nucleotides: TGCGCCAGCAGCCAATGGGACAGGGGTCCCTATGGCTACACCTTC.

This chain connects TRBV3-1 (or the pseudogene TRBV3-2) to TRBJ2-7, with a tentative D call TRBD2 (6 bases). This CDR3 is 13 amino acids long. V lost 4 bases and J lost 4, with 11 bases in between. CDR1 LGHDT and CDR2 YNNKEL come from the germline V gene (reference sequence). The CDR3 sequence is CASSLTTRYEQYF. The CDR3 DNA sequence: TGTGCCAGCAGCCTGACGACTAGATACGAGCAGTACTTC.